What follows are 17 T cell receptor beta chains derived from one specimen sequenced in a study of blood T cell repertoires in COVID-19. Profiled with immunoSEQ multiplex PCR; TCRdb holds only in-frame clones, not every one. The profile shows some 180,000 clones, about 88% of them singletons. Specimen: PBMCs or T cells enriched from blood (not recorded which). These receptors were taken from a woman in her thirties or forties in a cohort exposed to, infected with or recovered from COVID-19 (not recorded which).

This chain links TRBV14 with TRBJ2-7; 8 nucleotides match TRBD2. Germline-derived CDR1 and CDR2 are SGHDN and FVKESK. The CDR3 spans 16 residues. After removal of 7 bases from V and 3 bases from J, the junction contained 14 bases not matched to a gene. The CDR3 here is CASKSANSGNGYEQYF. The CDR3 DNA reads as TGTGCCAGCAAGTCTGCCAATAGCGGGAACGGCTACGAGCAGTACTTC.

As concerns this clone: An end of the junction does not agree with germline; a read error may underlie this. This chain connects TRBV7-8 to TRBJ2-3; 7 bases fit TRBD1. This CDR3 has 15 amino acids. The germline gives CDR1 SGHVS, CDR2 FQNEAQ. Written as DNA, the CDR3 is TGTGCCAGCAGTTTAGAGGGGGCCAGCACAGATACGCAGTATTTT. This translates into CASSLEGASTDTQYF.

V usage is TRBV5-1 and J usage is TRBJ2-1, with TRBD1 matching 8 bases. CDR1 and CDR2 (germline): SGHRS, YFSETQ. The V gene end was trimmed by 0 bases and the J gene end by 0 bases; junction bases not matched to a gene: 11. This CDR3 has 19 residues. CDR3 in amino acids: CASSLEGQGAIFSYNEQFF. DNA of the CDR3: TGCGCCAGCAGCTTGGAGGGCCAGGGGGCTATATTCTCCTACAATGAGCAGTTCTTC.

The CDR3 bases are TGCGCCAGCAGCCAACGATCCTCAGCTTCACAGGCACACAATGAGCAGTTCTTC. This translates into CASSQRSSASQAHNEQFF. This chain connects TRBV4-1 to TRBJ2-1; D might be TRBD1 (5 bases). Deletions cut 2 bases from V and 5 bases from J, with 22 bases between. CDR3 length: 18 residues. Germline lookup yields CDR1 MGHRA and CDR2 YSYEKL.

This sequence joins TRBV19 and TRBJ2-3, with 8 bases matching TRBD1. The J segment lost 3 bases and the V segment lost 1 base, leaving 12 bases of the junction unmatched. This CDR3 comprises 18 residues. Germline values: CDR1 LNHDA, CDR2 SQIVND (reference sequence). CDR3 nucleotide sequence: TGTGCCAGTAGTATAGCCAAGGGCGGGACAGGAGCAACAGATACGCAGTATTTT. This encodes CASSIAKGGTGATDTQYF. Looking up the rest from reference TRBV19 and TRBJ2-3 gives the full variable domain: DGGITQSPKYLFRKEGQNVTLSCEQNLNHDAMYWYRQDPGQGLRLIYYSQIVNDFQKGDIAEGYSVSREKKESFPLTVTSAQKNPTAFYLCASSIAKGGTGATDTQYFGPGTRLTVL.

The chain carries TRBV12-3 or TRBV12-4 and TRBJ1-1, with 9 positions matching TRBD1. Trimming cost V 7 bases and J 2 bases; bases outside gene matches: 2. CDR3 length: 13 amino acids. The CDR3 region has the DNA TGTGCCAGCACCACAGGGGGCAACACTGAAGCTTTCTTT. Protein sequence: CASTTGGNTEAFF.

The CDR3 DNA follows: TGTGCCATCCGAGCGACAGGGGGCCGAGCTGGCACAGATACGCAGTATTTT. It yields the protein CAIRATGGRAGTDTQYF. This chain uses TRBV10-3 with TRBJ2-3; 10 bases are a match to TRBD1. This CDR3 region has 17 residues. V lost 8 bases and J lost 1; bases outside the gene matches: 12. Germline CDR1 ENHRY, CDR2 SYGVKD.

The chain combines TRBV7-8 with TRBJ1-2; a possible D gene is TRBD1 (6 bases). Germline V CDR1 and CDR2: SGHVS, FQNEAQ. Between the trimmed V and J ends, which lost 5 bases and 5 bases, there was a span of 12 bases. The length of the CDR3 is 13 residues. CDR3: CASSRTAIYGYTF. The CDR3 nucleotides are TGTGCCAGCAGCCGGACAGCCATATATGGCTACACCTTC.

V is TRBV5-5 and J is TRBJ1-4; 10 bases are shared with TRBD1. The trim removed 0 bases at V and 6 bases at J, leaving 11 bases unmatched. CDR1 is SGHKS, CDR2 YYEKEE, per germline (reference sequence). The CDR3 has 18 residues. CDR3 DNA: TGTGCCAGCAGCTTGGCCGGACAGGGGGAATCCGGATATGAAAAACTGTTTTTT. Translating it yields CASSLAGQGESGYEKLFF.

This clone was picked up a small number of times. The chain recombines TRBV27 with TRBJ2-7, with TRBD2 matching over 12 bases. V lost 5 bases to trimming and J lost 5 bases; unmatched junction nucleotides: 4. Germline V lookup: CDR1 MNHEY, CDR2 SMNVEV (reference sequence). The CDR3 is 14 residues long. The CDR3 region is CASSPRTSGDEQYF. CDR3 coding DNA: TGTGCCAGCAGTCCCCGGACTAGCGGGGACGAGCAGTACTTC.

The CDR3 DNA reads as TGTGCCAGCAGTGACGGGACAGGGGGCGCTGGGGCCAACGTCCTGACTTTC. Residues: CASSDGTGGAGANVLTF. The chain is built from TRBV6-4 and TRBJ2-6, with 12 bases identical to TRBD1. V was pared by 2 bases and J by 2 bases, with 1 base of the junction left unmatched. Per germline, CDR1 MRHNA and CDR2 SNTAGT. The CDR3 is 17 amino acids.

This rearrangement joins TRBV9 to TRBJ2-3; TRBD2 agrees at 10 bases. V trimming: 3 bases; J trimming: 0 bases; junction bases outside the gene matches: 10. This CDR3 comprises 18 residues. The V gene's germline CDR1 is SGDLS and CDR2 YYNGEE. CDR3: CASSGGPSGSGSTDTQYF. The CDR3 DNA follows: TGTGCCAGCAGCGGGGGGCCTAGCGGGAGTGGTAGCACAGATACGCAGTATTTT.

The chain uses TRBV7-2 and TRBJ2-7; TRBD2 agrees at 11 bases. This CDR3 is 15 amino acids long. J was trimmed by 3 bases and V by 4 bases; bases with no gene match: 5. Germline CDR1 SGHTA, CDR2 FQGNSA. The CDR3 loop is CASSSTSGTNYEQYF. CDR3 DNA: TGTGCCAGCAGCTCGACTAGCGGGACTAACTACGAGCAGTACTTC.

The chain recombines TRBV5-4 with TRBJ1-2; tentatively, D is TRBD1 (6 bases). In germline, CDR1 is SGHNT, CDR2 YYREEE (reference sequence). Trimming shortened V by 3 bases and J by 4 bases, and 13 bases separated the two germline ends. The CDR3 is made up of 14 amino acids. The CDR3 here is CASSSDGQSYGYTF. The CDR3 DNA follows: TGTGCCAGCAGCTCGGACGGACAGTCCTATGGCTACACCTTC.

The chain links TRBV19 to TRBJ2-7; TRBD2 might be the D (5 bases). This CDR3 region has 14 residues. Germline CDR1 and CDR2: LNHDA and SQIVND (reference sequence). V was trimmed by 6 bases and J by 2 bases, leaving 14 bases between them. The CDR3 sequence is CASSIQLEAYEQYF. The CDR3, as DNA: TGTGCCAGTAGCATCCAACTAGAGGCCTACGAGCAGTACTTC. Full variable domain (missing parts from reference TRBV19 and TRBJ2-7): DGGITQSPKYLFRKEGQNVTLSCEQNLNHDAMYWYRQDPGQGLRLIYYSQIVNDFQKGDIAEGYSVSREKKESFPLTVTSAQKNPTAFYLCASSIQLEAYEQYFGPGTRLTVT.

This chain links TRBV19 with TRBJ2-1; 7 bases align to TRBD2. The germline V gene has CDR1 LNHDA and CDR2 SQIVND (reference sequence). V gave up 5 bases and J gave up 6 bases; unmatched junction bases: 10. The CDR3 length is 15 residues. CDR3 DNA sequence: TGTGCCAGTAGTTGGACCGGTAGGACTAGCAATGAGCAGTTCTTC. It codes for CASSWTGRTSNEQFF.

The chain employs TRBV14 and TRBJ2-7; TRBD2 aligns across 9 bases. The CDR3 consists of 15 residues. V shed 6 bases, J shed 1 base, and the junction held 7 bases outside the gene matches. The germline V gene has CDR1 SGHDN and CDR2 FVKESK. CDR3 residues: CASSETSGTSYEQYF. The CDR3 nucleotides read TGTGCCAGCAGTGAGACTAGCGGTACTTCCTACGAGCAGTACTTC. The full variable domain, completed using reference TRBV14 and TRBJ2-7, is EAGVTQFPSHSVIEKGQTVTLRCDPISGHDNLYWYRRVMGKEIKFLLHFVKESKQDESGMPNNRFLAERTGGTYSTLKVQPAELEDSGVYFCASSETSGTSYEQYFGPGTRLTVT.